Following are 29 T cell receptor beta chains from one sample sequenced in a study of radiotherapy plus CTLA-4 blockade in lung cancer. The protocol was immunoSEQ multiplex PCR, while the TCRdb copy is restricted to in-frame clones and leaves out a portion. The sample holds tens of thousands of clones, 78% seen once. Sample: peripheral blood, taken from a patient treated with radiotherapy plus ipilimumab. These receptors were collected from a human donor with non-small cell lung cancer who had a partial response to radiotherapy plus ipilimumab. Some clones in this sample may be carry-over from other donors' samples.

The chain joins TRBV11-2 to TRBJ2-5; maybe TRBD2 (6 bases). V was pared by 3 bases and J by 5 bases, with 16 bases between. The CDR3 consists of 15 residues. The germline gives CDR1 SGHAT, CDR2 FQNNGV. CDR3 loop: CASSLDPGSGETQYF. CDR3 sequence (DNA): TGTGCCAGCAGCTTGGACCCGGGCAGCGGGGAGACCCAGTACTTC.

V and J are TRBV7-3 and TRBJ1-4; 8 bases line up with TRBD1. Trimming cost V 3 bases and J 7 bases; bases outside gene matches: 7. CDR1 is SGHTA, CDR2 FQGTGA, per germline. The CDR3 consists of 15 residues. The CDR3 sequence: CASSFTGGSGEKLFF. Here the CDR3 DNA reads TGTGCCAGCAGCTTTACAGGGGGATCAGGTGAAAAACTGTTTTTT.

The chain is built from TRBV6-5 and TRBJ2-7; possibly TRBD1 for D (6 bases). The CDR3 spans 13 residues. Per germline, CDR1 MNHEY and CDR2 SVGAGI. V lost 5 bases and J lost 5, with 13 bases in between. The CDR3, as DNA: TGTGCCAGCAGTCGGGACAAGGGCCACGAGCAGTACTTC. Its protein is CASSRDKGHEQYF.

This clone was picked up a small number of times. The gene calls are TRBV6-6 and TRBJ1-2; perhaps TRBD1 as D (5 bases). The V end was cut by 2 bases, the J end by 5 bases, with 9 bases between. This CDR3 contains 13 residues. CDR1 and CDR2 from the germline V gene are MNHNY and SVGAGI (reference sequence). Here the CDR3 DNA reads TGTGCCAGCAGTTACCCAGGGCTGTATGGCTACACCTTC. The encoded protein is CASSYPGLYGYTF.

The chain couples TRBV18 to TRBJ1-5; no clear D gene. The CDR3 is 16 amino acids. Germline V gene data show CDR1 as KGHSH and CDR2 as LQKENI. Trimming removed 1 base at V and 0 bases at J, with 10 bases between. The CDR3 DNA reads TGTGCCAGCTCACCACGGGCAGATTATAGCAATCAGCCCCAGCATTTT. It codes for CASSPRADYSNQPQHF.

The V call is TRBV21-1, the J call TRBJ2-1; the table names TRBD2, a call not compared with the DNA. TRBV21-1 is deemed a pseudogene. The CDR3 runs 20 residues. CDR3 amino acids: CASSERTSGRAKFSYNEQFF. The CDR3 DNA reads TGTGCCAGCAGCGAAAGGACTAGCGGGAGGGCCAAATTTTCCTACAATGAGCAGTTCTTC.

This clone was seen only a few times. Here the CDR3 DNA reads TGTGCCAGCAGCTTAATGGAGGGATCCTATAATTCACCCCTCCACTTT. Protein product: CASSLMEGSYNSPLHF. The chain has TRBV7-9 and TRBJ1-6; D not certain. The CDR3 extends over 16 amino acids. The V end was cut by 2 bases, the J end by 1 base, with 9 bases between. Germline CDR1 and CDR2: SEHNR and FQNEAQ (reference sequence).

V and J are TRBV29-1 and TRBJ2-7; 7 bases are a match to TRBD2. This CDR3 contains 15 residues. Germline V lookup: CDR1 SQVTM, CDR2 ANQGSEA. After removal of 6 bases from V and 0 bases from J, the junction contained 11 bases not matched to a gene. The CDR3 loop reads CSVMKLAHNSYEQYF. CDR3 nucleotides: TGCAGCGTAATGAAACTAGCGCATAACTCCTACGAGCAGTACTTC.

V usage is TRBV11-2 and J usage is TRBJ1-1, with D tentatively TRBD1 (6 bases). The CDR3 length is 16 residues. V shed 1 base and J shed 1 base, with 13 bases lying between them. CDR1 SGHAT and CDR2 FQNNGV come from the germline V gene. The CDR3: CASSLGLGRGNTEAFF. CDR3 DNA sequence: TGTGCCAGCAGCTTAGGTCTGGGCAGGGGGAACACTGAAGCTTTCTTT. The full variable domain, rest sourced from reference TRBV11-2 and TRBJ1-1, is EAGVAQSPRYKIIEKRQSVAFWCNPISGHATLYWYQQILGQGPKLLIQFQNNGVVDDSQLPKDRFSAERLKGVDSTLKIQPAKLEDSAVYLCASSLGLGRGNTEAFFGQGTRLTVV.

The sample holds a few counts of this clone. The V and J genes are TRBV18 and TRBJ1-4; the D gene is possibly TRBD1 (5 bases). Per germline, CDR1 KGHSH and CDR2 LQKENI. The V and J ends lost 3 bases and 4 bases respectively, with 15 bases between them. The CDR3 is made up of 16 amino acids. In DNA, the CDR3 is TGTGCCAGCTCACCTCATCCGGGGGGGGGTAATGAAAAACTGTTTTTT. This encodes CASSPHPGGGNEKLFF.

The J gene is TRBJ2-5, the V gene TRBV4-2; D is uncertain. CDR3 length equals 12 residues. V was shortened by 0 bases and J by 6 bases, with 5 bases between the two germline ends. CDR1 and CDR2 from the germline V gene are LGHNA and YNFKEQ. For the CDR3, the DNA is TGTGCCAGCAGCCAAGATTATCAGACCCAGTACTTC. Translating gives CASSQDYQTQYF.

The chain couples TRBV28 to TRBJ1-2; perhaps TRBD1 as D (6 bases). V dropped 6 bases and J dropped 2 bases, with 13 bases sitting between them. This CDR3 comprises 14 residues. The germline V gene encodes CDR1 MDHEN and CDR2 SYDVKM. The CDR3 loop is CASRSGASNYGYTF. For the CDR3, the DNA is TGTGCCAGCAGGTCAGGGGCCTCCAACTATGGCTACACCTTC.

The V gene is TRBV11-1, the J gene TRBJ2-3, with 7 bases matching TRBD2. Germline V gene sequence: CDR1 SGHAT, CDR2 FQDESV (reference sequence). The trim removed 4 bases at V and 8 bases at J, leaving 12 bases unmatched. The CDR3 spans 15 residues. The CDR3 sequence is CASSSSAGTGGTQYF. CDR3 nucleotides: TGTGCCAGCAGCTCTTCAGCGGGAACGGGGGGTACGCAGTATTTT.

The chain joins TRBV6-5 to TRBJ2-2; the D gene is possibly TRBD2 (6 bases). Per germline, CDR1 MNHEY and CDR2 SVGAGI. The CDR3 has 14 amino acids. V was cut by 8 bases and J by 5 bases, with 15 bases left in between. As DNA, the CDR3 is TGTGCCAGCTGGACGCTAGCGTATACCGGGGAGCTGTTTTTT. It is translated as CASWTLAYTGELFF.

The chain recombines TRBV4-3 with TRBJ2-3; perhaps TRBD2 as D (7 bases). V was cut by 4 bases and J by 0 bases, with 14 bases left in between. This CDR3 has 16 residues. Germline CDR1 and CDR2: LGHNA and YSLEER. Here the CDR3 reads CASSLFRGASTDTQYF. The CDR3 DNA sequence: TGCGCCAGCAGCCTATTCCGGGGGGCGAGCACAGATACGCAGTATTTT.

The rearrangement links TRBV5-1 to TRBJ2-1, with 11 nucleotides matching TRBD2. CDR1 is SGHRS, CDR2 YFSETQ, per germline. The V segment lost 0 bases and the J segment 8 bases; nucleotides outside the gene matches: 7. This CDR3 spans 16 amino acids. CDR3 protein: CASSLESSGGRDEQFF. Written as DNA, the CDR3 is TGCGCCAGCAGCTTGGAGTCTAGCGGGGGGCGGGATGAGCAGTTCTTC.

This clone was observed once. The rearrangement joins TRBV5-1 to TRBJ2-5, with 11 positions matching TRBD2. The CDR3 is 16 residues long. Unmatched junction bases numbered 5, after V lost 0 bases and J lost 4 bases. The germline V gene encodes CDR1 SGHRS and CDR2 YFSETQ. The CDR3: CASSLEVAGGVETQYF. CDR3 in DNA: TGCGCCAGCAGCTTGGAAGTAGCGGGAGGGGTAGAGACCCAGTACTTC.

The chain has TRBV4-3 and TRBJ1-4; 7 bases fit TRBD1. The CDR3 is 16 residues long. CDR1 LGHNA and CDR2 YSLEER come from the germline V gene. V gave up 1 base and J gave up 6 bases; unmatched junction bases: 8. CDR3 amino acids: CASSQAIRDRDEKLFF. CDR3 bases: TGCGCCAGCAGCCAAGCCATCCGCGACAGGGATGAAAAACTGTTTTTT.

The J gene is TRBJ2-1, the V gene TRBV5-4; 7 bases map to TRBD2. Germline-derived CDR1 and CDR2 are SGHNT and YYREEE (reference sequence). The V gene end was trimmed by 3 bases and the J gene end by 8 bases; junction bases not matched to a gene: 11. The CDR3 has 15 amino acids. The DNA for the CDR3 is TGTGCCAGCAGCTACAAAGCGGGATTGCACGATGAGCAGTTCTTC. It specifies CASSYKAGLHDEQFF.

J is TRBJ2-1 and V is TRBV5-1, with TRBD2 matching over 8 bases. The junction had 15 bases not matched to a gene; V was cut back by 7 bases and J by 3 bases. Germline CDR1 SGHRS, CDR2 YFSETQ. This CDR3 comprises 17 residues. In DNA form, the CDR3 reads TGCGCCAGCGGGAACCGGGAGGGGCAGGGAGACTACAATGAGCAGTTCTTC. Translation: CASGNREGQGDYNEQFF.

This sequence joins TRBV25-1 and TRBJ1-4, with D tentatively TRBD1 (6 bases). The CDR3 spans 14 residues. Germline lookup yields CDR1 MGHDK and CDR2 SYGVNS. V lost 8 bases and J 8 bases, leaving 18 bases between the germline ends. The CDR3 here is CASSRGGAGEKLFF. The CDR3, as DNA: TGTGCCAGCTCTAGGGGGGGGGCGGGCGAAAAACTGTTTTTT.

This sequence joins TRBV27 and TRBJ2-2; D possibly corresponds to TRBD2 (6 bases). Trimming left V 11 bases short and J 5 bases short, with 15 bases between. CDR3 length: 13 amino acids. Germline V CDR1 and CDR2: MNHEY, SMNVEV (reference sequence). DNA for the CDR3: TGTGCCGGAGCCTTTAGCGGAACCGGGGAGCTGTTTTTT. Encoded protein: CAGAFSGTGELFF.

DNA for the CDR3: TGTGCCAGCGGGACTAGCGGGAGGGCAATTGAGCAGTACTTC. This gives the protein CASGTSGRAIEQYF. This sequence joins TRBV6-5 and TRBJ2-7, with 16 bases lining up with TRBD2. The CDR3 is 14 amino acids. Germline CDR1 and CDR2: MNHEY and SVGAGI. V gave up 8 bases and J gave up 7 bases; unmatched junction bases: 5.

This clone has just a few counts. The V gene is TRBV28, the J gene TRBJ1-6; D gene ambiguous. Trimming took off 4 bases at V and 10 bases at J, with 17 bases between the two ends. The CDR3 is made up of 15 amino acids. Per the germline V gene, CDR1 is MDHEN and CDR2 is SYDVKM. The CDR3, as DNA: TGTGCCAGCAGTTCCTACCCTCCCACTCAATCACCCCTCCACTTT. This codes for CASSSYPPTQSPLHF.

V and J are TRBV29-1 and TRBJ2-5; 7 nucleotides agree with TRBD1. CDR1 and CDR2 (germline): SQVTM, ANQGSEA. V lost 4 bases and J lost 0; bases outside the gene matches: 8. CDR3 length: 15 residues. In DNA form, the CDR3 reads TGCAGCGTTGCCACTCGACAGGGCAACCAAGAGACCCAGTACTTC. It encodes CSVATRQGNQETQYF.

The chain employs TRBV19 and TRBJ1-1; 8 nucleotides align to TRBD1. The CDR3 has 15 amino acids. Germline CDR1 and CDR2: LNHDA and SQIVND (reference sequence). The junction had 12 bases not matched to a gene; V was cut back by 5 bases and J by 7 bases. CDR3 loop: CASSAYYQGAGEAFF. CDR3 bases: TGTGCCAGTAGTGCCTATTATCAGGGGGCAGGTGAAGCTTTCTTT.

The CDR3 coding sequence is TGTGCCAGCAGCTTTGTGCGCTCTGGGGCCAACGTCCTGACTTTC. Translation gives CASSFVRSGANVLTF. This chain links TRBV5-8 with TRBJ2-6, with D unclear. This CDR3 is 15 amino acids long. Per the germline V gene, CDR1 is SGHTS and CDR2 is YDEGEE. V dropped 2 bases and J dropped 0 bases, with 6 bases sitting between them. The full variable domain, in which reference TRBV5-8 and TRBJ2-6 provide the parts outside the CDR3, is EAGVTQSPTHLIKTRGQQATLRCSPISGHTSVYWYQQALGLGLQFLLWYDEGEERNRGNFPPRFSGRQFPNYSSELNVNALELEDSALYLCASSFVRSGANVLTFGAGSRLTVL.

The CDR3 loop is CASSLRGQANYGYTF. The CDR3 DNA is TGTGCCAGCAGCTTGAGAGGGCAGGCGAACTATGGCTACACCTTC. This rearrangement joins TRBV7-2 to TRBJ1-2; the D is unclear. Germline V CDR1 and CDR2: SGHTA, FQGNSA. This CDR3 is built from 15 residues. Trimming removed 3 bases from V and 2 bases from J, with 13 bases in between.

This clone turned up a few times. This chain connects TRBV28 to TRBJ1-1; 8 nucleotides line up with TRBD1. Germline V gives CDR1 MDHEN, CDR2 SYDVKM. The V and J ends lost 1 base and 1 base, in that order; junction bases with no gene match: 5. The CDR3 is made up of 16 amino acids. The CDR3 loop is CASSLFQGAENTEAFF. The CDR3 region has the DNA TGTGCCAGCAGTTTATTTCAGGGGGCGGAGAACACTGAAGCTTTCTTT. The full variable domain, rest sourced from reference TRBV28 and TRBJ1-1, is DVKVTQSSRYLVKRTGEKVFLECVQDMDHENMFWYRQDPGLGLRLIYFSYDVKMKEKGDIPEGYSVSREKKERFSLILESASTNQTSMYLCASSLFQGAENTEAFFGQGTRLTVV.